A selection of T cell receptor beta chains follows, all from one sample in a study of early stage breast cancer tumors. TCRdb's table, derived via immunoSEQ multiplex PCR, lists solely in-frame clones and lacks some. Among tens of thousands of clones listed, about 90% were seen once. Sequencing input: blood. Receptors originate from a person between 70 and 80 years old with breast cancer. The CDR3 runs from the conserved cysteine through the conserved F or W. D genes are given only for firm matches. The size of a clone is reported for some rows only, either as once, few or many, or as a class for expanded clones.

j_gene: TRBJ1-1
d_gene: -
v_gene: TRBV28
abundance: -
CDR3nt: TGTGCCAGCAGTCTGCGGTGGGAAGCTTTCTTT
CDR3aa: CASSLRWEAFF

j_gene: TRBJ2-1
d_gene: -
v_gene: TRBV2
abundance: -
CDR3nt: TGTGCCACCCGGACTGGCAATGAGCAGTTCTTC
CDR3aa: CATRTGNEQFF

j_gene: TRBJ2-1
d_gene: TRBD2
v_gene: TRBV9
abundance: -
CDR3nt: TGTGCCAGCAGCGGGGACCCCTCGACTAGCGGGAGACCTTCTGACAATGAGCAGTTCTTC
CDR3aa: CASSGDPSTSGRPSDNEQFF

j_gene: TRBJ2-5
d_gene: -
v_gene: TRBV5-1
abundance: -
CDR3nt: TGCGCCAGCAGAATCGACAGCCAAGAGACCCAGTACTTC
CDR3aa: CASRIDSQETQYF

j_gene: TRBJ1-6
d_gene: -
v_gene: TRBV5-1
abundance: -
CDR3nt: TGCGCCAGCAGCTTATCCGAGTACTCACCCCTCCACTTT
CDR3aa: CASSLSEYSPLHF

j_gene: TRBJ2-2
d_gene: -
v_gene: TRBV6-5
abundance: -
CDR3nt: TGTGCCAGCAGCCCCGGGACATCGAACACCGGGGAGCTGTTTTTT
CDR3aa: CASSPGTSNTGELFF

j_gene: TRBJ1-6
d_gene: -
v_gene: TRBV11-2
abundance: -
CDR3nt: TGTGCCAGCAGCTCGGCCGGTGAGAGGGCTGGCTCACCCCTCCACTTT
CDR3aa: CASSSAGERAGSPLHF

j_gene: TRBJ2-5
d_gene: TRBD1
v_gene: TRBV13
abundance: -
CDR3nt: TGTGCCAGCAGCCCCGGGACAGGGGCACTGGAGACCCAGTACTTC
CDR3aa: CASSPGTGALETQYF

j_gene: TRBJ2-1
d_gene: -
v_gene: TRBV6-4
abundance: -
CDR3nt: TGTGCCAGCAGCCCCGAGACAGGGTGGTTCGGGGGCAATGAGCAGTTCTTC
CDR3aa: CASSPETGWFGGNEQFF

j_gene: TRBJ2-7
d_gene: -
v_gene: TRBV18
abundance: -
CDR3nt: TGTGCCAGCTCACCACCCTTTCTAGGGGACGAGCAGTACTTC
CDR3aa: CASSPPFLGDEQYF

j_gene: TRBJ1-1
d_gene: -
v_gene: TRBV29-1
abundance: -
CDR3nt: TGCAGCGTTGAGGGGTTTCACGAGGGAGCTTTCTTT
CDR3aa: CSVEGFHEGAFF

j_gene: TRBJ2-7
d_gene: TRBD1
v_gene: TRBV27
abundance: -
CDR3nt: TGTGCCAGCACCGGGACAGCCTACGAGCAGTACTTC
CDR3aa: CASTGTAYEQYF

j_gene: TRBJ1-2
d_gene: TRBD1
v_gene: TRBV9
abundance: once
CDR3nt: TGTGCCAGCAGTGACTCCGGGACAGTGCTCTATGGCTACACCTTC
CDR3aa: CASSDSGTVLYGYTF

j_gene: TRBJ2-1
d_gene: TRBD2
v_gene: TRBV19
abundance: -
CDR3nt: TGTGCCAGTAGTATGGGGCTAGCGGGGGACAATGAGCAGTTCTTC
CDR3aa: CASSMGLAGDNEQFF

j_gene: TRBJ1-5
d_gene: -
v_gene: TRBV21-1
abundance: -
CDR3nt: TGTGCCAGCAGCAAAGGGGACAGGGGGTGGAAGCCCCAGCATTTT
CDR3aa: CASSKGDRGWKPQHF

j_gene: TRBJ2-7
d_gene: TRBD1
v_gene: TRBV5-4
abundance: -
CDR3nt: TGTGCCAGCAGCCATTATGGGACAGGGCACGAGCAGTACTTC
CDR3aa: CASSHYGTGHEQYF

j_gene: TRBJ1-2
d_gene: TRBD1
v_gene: TRBV18
abundance: -
CDR3nt: TGTGCCAGCTCGGCACAGGGGTACGGCGACTATGGCTACACCTTC
CDR3aa: CASSAQGYGDYGYTF

j_gene: TRBJ1-1
d_gene: -
v_gene: TRBV5-1
abundance: -
CDR3nt: TGCGCCAGCAGCAGTTGGGCCCTGGGAGACACTGAAGCTTTCTTT
CDR3aa: CASSSWALGDTEAFF

j_gene: TRBJ1-5
d_gene: -
v_gene: TRBV7-6
abundance: -
CDR3nt: TGTGCCAGCAGCTTAGCCCGGGAGAATCAGCCCCAGCATTTT
CDR3aa: CASSLARENQPQHF

j_gene: TRBJ2-3
d_gene: -
v_gene: TRBV10-1
abundance: -
CDR3nt: TGCGCCAGCAGCTTGGGCGATACAGTCACAGATACGCAGTATTTT
CDR3aa: CASSLGDTVTDTQYF

j_gene: TRBJ1-2
d_gene: -
v_gene: TRBV15
abundance: -
CDR3nt: TGTGCCACCAGCAGAGGAAACCCTAGGAATGGCTACACCTTC
CDR3aa: CATSRGNPRNGYTF

j_gene: TRBJ2-5
d_gene: TRBD2
v_gene: TRBV7-2
abundance: -
CDR3nt: TGTGCCAGCAGCTCATTTAGCGGGGGGCCGGTGACCCAGTACTTC
CDR3aa: CASSSFSGGPVTQYF

j_gene: TRBJ2-7
d_gene: -
v_gene: TRBV28
abundance: -
CDR3nt: TGTGCCACCGCCTCACCACAGAGCTACGAGCAGTACTTC
CDR3aa: CATASPQSYEQYF

j_gene: TRBJ1-3
d_gene: -
v_gene: TRBV5-6
abundance: -
CDR3nt: TGTGCCAGCAGTTACGACAGGAACTCTGGAAACACCATATATTTT
CDR3aa: CASSYDRNSGNTIYF

j_gene: TRBJ1-1
d_gene: -
v_gene: TRBV10-1
abundance: -
CDR3nt: TGCGCCAGCAGTGCCGGGGATGACACTGAAGCTTTCTTT
CDR3aa: CASSAGDDTEAFF

j_gene: TRBJ1-6
d_gene: -
v_gene: TRBV9
abundance: -
CDR3nt: TGTGCCAGCAGCCCTAACCGGGGTGCACCCCTCCACTTT
CDR3aa: CASSPNRGAPLHF

j_gene: TRBJ2-5
d_gene: TRBD1
v_gene: TRBV11-3
abundance: -
CDR3nt: TGTGCCAGCATATCAGGGGGCCTACAAGAGACCCAGTACTTC
CDR3aa: CASISGGLQETQYF

j_gene: TRBJ1-2
d_gene: -
v_gene: TRBV30
abundance: -
CDR3nt: TGTGCCTGGAGTCCCTTGGGGGGTTCCCGTGGCTACACCTTC
CDR3aa: CAWSPLGGSRGYTF

j_gene: TRBJ1-6
d_gene: -
v_gene: TRBV7-2
abundance: few
CDR3nt: TGTGCCAGCAGCCGAGATAATTCACCCCTCCACTTT
CDR3aa: CASSRDNSPLHF

j_gene: TRBJ2-7
d_gene: -
v_gene: TRBV10-1
abundance: few
CDR3nt: TGCGCCAGCAGTGGACAGACCTCCTACGAGCAGTACTTC
CDR3aa: CASSGQTSYEQYF

j_gene: TRBJ1-2
d_gene: -
v_gene: TRBV30
abundance: -
CDR3nt: TGTGCTTGCGGCCGGGACACTACTAACTATGGCTACACCTTC
CDR3aa: CACGRDTTNYGYTF

j_gene: TRBJ1-2
d_gene: TRBD1
v_gene: TRBV29-1
abundance: -
CDR3nt: TGCAGCGTTGTAGGTAGCCAGGGGGGTGGCTACACCTTC
CDR3aa: CSVVGSQGGGYTF

j_gene: TRBJ1-5
d_gene: TRBD1
v_gene: TRBV4-1
abundance: -
CDR3nt: TGCGCCAGCAGCCAAGGGGCCGGACAGGGGCGGCAGCCCCAGCATTTT
CDR3aa: CASSQGAGQGRQPQHF

j_gene: TRBJ1-6
d_gene: -
v_gene: TRBV14
abundance: -
CDR3nt: TGTGCCAGCAGCCAATTTATGCAGTATAATTCACCCCTCCACTTT
CDR3aa: CASSQFMQYNSPLHF

j_gene: TRBJ2-3
d_gene: TRBD2
v_gene: TRBV5-1
abundance: -
CDR3nt: TGCGCCAGCAGTATTAGCGGGGGGCAGGCAGATACGCAGTATTTT
CDR3aa: CASSISGGQADTQYF

j_gene: TRBJ1-2
d_gene: -
v_gene: TRBV6-5
abundance: few
CDR3nt: TGTGCCAGCAGTTGGACCTCCCAGGGTCGGGGCTACACCTTC
CDR3aa: CASSWTSQGRGYTF

j_gene: TRBJ1-4
d_gene: -
v_gene: TRBV9
abundance: -
CDR3nt: TGTGCCAGCAGCGGACAGATTAATGAAAAACTGTTTTTT
CDR3aa: CASSGQINEKLFF

j_gene: TRBJ2-3
d_gene: TRBD1
v_gene: TRBV28
abundance: -
CDR3nt: TGTGCCAGCAGCACAACCGGGACAGGCACAGATACGCAGTATTTT
CDR3aa: CASSTTGTGTDTQYF

j_gene: TRBJ1-6
d_gene: -
v_gene: TRBV5-4
abundance: -
CDR3nt: TGTGCCAGCAGTCAGCGGTCCTATAATTCACCCCTCCACTTT
CDR3aa: CASSQRSYNSPLHF

j_gene: TRBJ2-2
d_gene: TRBD2
v_gene: TRBV11-3
abundance: few
CDR3nt: TGTGCCAGCAGCTTAGATCATGGCGGGGGGAACACCGGGGAGCTGTTTTTT
CDR3aa: CASSLDHGGGNTGELFF

j_gene: TRBJ2-3
d_gene: TRBD2
v_gene: TRBV4-1
abundance: -
CDR3nt: TGCGCCAGCAGCCAAGTTCTAAGCGGGGGGGCCCGGGATACGCAGTATTTT
CDR3aa: CASSQVLSGGARDTQYF

j_gene: TRBJ1-2
d_gene: TRBD1
v_gene: TRBV15
abundance: -
CDR3nt: TGTGCCACCAGCCCAGACAGGGTTCACTATGGCTACACCTTC
CDR3aa: CATSPDRVHYGYTF

j_gene: TRBJ2-5
d_gene: -
v_gene: TRBV7-9
abundance: -
CDR3nt: TGTGCCAGCAGCTGGGGGCTCCAAGAGACCCAGTACTTC
CDR3aa: CASSWGLQETQYF

j_gene: TRBJ1-6
d_gene: -
v_gene: TRBV9
abundance: -
CDR3nt: TGTGCCAGCAGCGAACAGGCGATTAATTCACCCCTCCACTTT
CDR3aa: CASSEQAINSPLHF

j_gene: TRBJ2-7
d_gene: TRBD1
v_gene: TRBV29-1
abundance: -
CDR3nt: TGCAGCGTTGGGACAGGGGTCCACGAGCAGTACTTC
CDR3aa: CSVGTGVHEQYF

j_gene: TRBJ2-3
d_gene: -
v_gene: TRBV5-1
abundance: -
CDR3nt: TGCGCCAGCACAGGGGGCACAGATACGCAGTATTTT
CDR3aa: CASTGGTDTQYF

j_gene: TRBJ1-2
d_gene: -
v_gene: TRBV5-1
abundance: -
CDR3nt: TGCGCCAGCAGCGAGGACCGGGAGAGCGGCTACACCTTC
CDR3aa: CASSEDRESGYTF

j_gene: TRBJ1-1
d_gene: TRBD1
v_gene: TRBV19
abundance: -
CDR3nt: TGTGCCAGTAAGGACAGGGTGAACACTGAAGCTTTCTTT
CDR3aa: CASKDRVNTEAFF